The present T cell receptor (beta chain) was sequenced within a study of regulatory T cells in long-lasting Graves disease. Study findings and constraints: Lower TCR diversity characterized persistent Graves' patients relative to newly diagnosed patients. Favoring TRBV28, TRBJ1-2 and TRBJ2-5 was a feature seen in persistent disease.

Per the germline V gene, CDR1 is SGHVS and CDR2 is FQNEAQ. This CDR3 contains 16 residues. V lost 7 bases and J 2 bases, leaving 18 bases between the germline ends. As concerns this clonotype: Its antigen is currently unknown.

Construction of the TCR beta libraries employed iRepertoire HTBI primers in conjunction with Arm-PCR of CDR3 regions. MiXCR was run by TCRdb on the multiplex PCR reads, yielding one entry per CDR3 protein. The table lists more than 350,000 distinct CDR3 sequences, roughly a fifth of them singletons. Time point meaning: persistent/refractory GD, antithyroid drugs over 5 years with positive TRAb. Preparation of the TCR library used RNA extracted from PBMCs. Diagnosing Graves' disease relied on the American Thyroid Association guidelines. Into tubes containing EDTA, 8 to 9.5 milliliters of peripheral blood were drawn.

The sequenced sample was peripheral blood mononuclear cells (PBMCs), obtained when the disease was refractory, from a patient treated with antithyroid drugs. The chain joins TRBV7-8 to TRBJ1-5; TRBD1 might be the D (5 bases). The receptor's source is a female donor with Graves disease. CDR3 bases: TGTGCCAGCACCCTCACGTCGGGGCAGGGCAATCAGCCCCAGCATTTT. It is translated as CASTLTSGQGNQPQHF.